This T cell receptor (beta chain) came from a study of T cells in Graves' hyperthyroidism and ophthalmopathy. Study conclusions and caveats: Clonotypes that were expanded in thyroid above 0.001 mostly appeared in blood too.

For this clonotype: Its antigen remains unidentified.

Amplified TCR beta CDR3 regions derived from RNA transcripts. The HTBI primer set was used in a first-round RT-PCR of the TCR CDR3. TCRdb redid the calling of the multiplex PCR reads with MiXCR, one entry per CDR3 protein. The table shows some 700,000 distinct CDR3 sequences, with 17% occurring only once. In patients aged 18 to 65, hyperthyroidism was newly diagnosed, with duration under 2 months. The study left out patients who had uncontrolled infection, other autoimmune disease, pregnancy or lactation. PBMCs came from 7.5 to 10 ml fresh peripheral blood. From germline, CDR1 is SNHLY and CDR2 FYNNEI. The CDR3 totals 12 residues. Trimming removed 7 bases from V and 4 bases from J; junction bases left unmatched: 2.

The chain carries TRBV2 and TRBJ1-2, with 8 bases aligning to TRBD1. The specimen was blood. The sequence came from a man aged 50-59 years with Graves' hyperthyroidism. The CDR3 loop reads CASNGQGYGYTF. CDR3 nucleotides: TGTGCCAGCAACGGACAGGGCTATGGCTACACCTTC.